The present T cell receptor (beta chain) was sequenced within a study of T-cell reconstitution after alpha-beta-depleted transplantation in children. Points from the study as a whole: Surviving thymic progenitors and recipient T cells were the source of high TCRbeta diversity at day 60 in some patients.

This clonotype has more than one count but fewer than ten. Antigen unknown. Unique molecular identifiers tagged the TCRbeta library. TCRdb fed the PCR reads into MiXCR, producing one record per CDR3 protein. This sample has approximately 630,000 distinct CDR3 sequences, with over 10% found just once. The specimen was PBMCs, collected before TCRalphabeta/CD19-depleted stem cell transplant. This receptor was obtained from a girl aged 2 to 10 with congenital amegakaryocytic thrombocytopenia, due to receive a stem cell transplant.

CDR3 sequence: CASSLEGGENEKLFF. CDR3 in DNA: TGCGCCAGCAGCTTGGAGGGGGGAGAAAATGAAAAACTGTTTTTT. The rearrangement uses TRBV5-1 and TRBJ1-4; a weak D match, TRBD1 (6 bases). Trimming cost V 0 bases and J 5 bases, with 11 bases left between them. This CDR3 is built from 15 residues. Germline V lookup: CDR1 SGHRS, CDR2 YFSETQ.